This T cell receptor (beta chain) stems from a study of control samples from healthy donors and cancer patients. The data were produced by immunoSEQ multiplex PCR, yet TCRdb's version contains in-frame clones alone and is incomplete. Here the sample spans 350,000 to 450,000 clones, approximately 90% being singletons. Germline lookup yields CDR1 LNHNV and CDR2 YYDKDF (reference sequence). The germline V and J ends were trimmed by 5 bases and 3 bases, with 14 bases remaining between them. The CDR3 has 15 residues. The TCR originated in a man aged 35 to 55 with head and neck cancer. V and J are TRBV15 and TRBJ1-5, with D uncertain. The source material was PBMCs. CDR3: CATSVDRAHNQPQHF. CDR3 nucleotides: TGTGCCACCAGCGTTGACCGAGCCCACAATCAGCCCCAGCATTTT. The variable domain in full, with the rest retrieved from reference TRBV15 and TRBJ1-5, is DAMVIQNPRYQVTQFGKPVTLSCSQTLNHNVMYWYQQKSSQAPKLLFHYYDKDFNNEADTPDNFQSRRPNTSFCFLDIRSPGLGDTAMYLCATSVDRAHNQPQHFGDGTRLSIL.